One and the same sample provided the 24 T cell receptor beta chains below, sequenced in a study of Ad26.COV2.S vaccination and SARS-CoV-2 variants (dated by TCRdb to about 2021). The library was built by means of the immunoSEQ multiplex PCR assay. In TCRdb, the immuneACCESS table is reduced to in-frame sequences with V and J assigned. These tables do not hold every clone; where another copy was compared, an unresolved V gene accounts for under half, and the others remain unexplained. This sample has 300,000 to 400,000 clones in its table, and about 88% of those were observed once. Roughly a tenth of the sample lies in the top ten. The treatment or condition label, as the study defines it: over 15 received Ad26.COV2.S at low or high dose, single or two shots; 5 received placebo; per-sample allocation not given. Repertoires of vaccine and placebo recipients were sequenced from samples collected on day 63 after the first injection.

The sequences come from peripheral blood, collected in a trial of Ad26.COV2.S vaccine versus placebo. These receptor sequences come from a person between 18 and 59 years old who received the Ad26.COV2.S COVID-19 vaccine or a placebo.

This chain uses TRBV2 with TRBJ2-5; 7 bases are shared with TRBD2. This CDR3 is 14 amino acids long. Germline V lookup: CDR1 SNHLY, CDR2 FYNNEI. Germline trimming cut 3 bases from V and 5 bases from J; bases unmatched to any gene: 6. The CDR3 DNA is TGTGCCAGCAGTGAGATGGGGGGGTTTGAGACCCAGTACTTC. It encodes CASSEMGGFETQYF.

The V and J genes are TRBV11-2 and TRBJ2-1, with D tentatively TRBD1 (5 bases). This CDR3 region has 14 residues. CDR1 is SGHAT and CDR2 is FQNNGV in the germline V gene. Trimming stripped 5 bases from V and 1 base from J, with 9 bases between. The CDR3 DNA sequence: TGTGCCAGCAGCCCAGGGCCGTCCTACAATGAGCAGTTCTTC. Translation: CASSPGPSYNEQFF.

This chain uses TRBV7-6 with TRBJ2-5, with D possibly matching TRBD2 (5 bases). Germline V gives CDR1 SGHVS, CDR2 FNYEAQ. The CDR3 has 15 residues. V lost 5 bases, J lost 1 base, and 14 bases lay in between. This CDR3 is CASSPTPLAQETQYF. CDR3 DNA sequence: TGTGCCAGCAGCCCAACCCCCCTAGCCCAAGAGACCCAGTACTTC. The whole variable domain, remainder taken from reference TRBV7-6 and TRBJ2-5, is GAGVSQSPRYKVTKRGQDVALRCDPISGHVSLYWYRQALGQGPEFLTYFNYEAQQDKSGLPNDRFSAERPEGSISTLTIQRTEQRDSAMYRCASSPTPLAQETQYFGPGTRLLVL.

In DNA form, the CDR3 reads TGTGCCAGCAGCTTAATTAAGACCGGGGAGCTGTTTTTT. This translates into CASSLIKTGELFF. This sequence joins TRBV7-2 and TRBJ2-2; D gene uncertain. V was trimmed by 2 bases and J by 5 bases, leaving 6 bases between them. This CDR3 spans 13 amino acids. The germline CDR1 and CDR2 sequences are SGHTA and FQGNSA.

The chain links TRBV24-1 to TRBJ2-7; D perhaps matches TRBD1 (5 bases). The germline V and J ends were trimmed by 9 bases and 3 bases, with 14 bases remaining between them. CDR3 length equals 13 residues. From germline, CDR1 is KGHDR and CDR2 SFDVKD. The CDR3 DNA sequence: TGTGCCACCTCTCCAGGGATGAGCTACGAGCAGTACTTC. It specifies CATSPGMSYEQYF.

The V call is TRBV6-5, the J call TRBJ1-2; D is perhaps TRBD1 (5 bases). Trimming left V 4 bases short and J 7 bases short, with 10 bases between. Germline V gene sequence: CDR1 MNHEY, CDR2 SVGAGI. The CDR3 is 12 amino acids. CDR3 region: CASSSAGGGYTF. The CDR3 DNA reads as TGTGCCAGCAGTTCCGCGGGGGGTGGCTACACCTTC.

The chain links TRBV5-1 to TRBJ2-5, with a possible D match to TRBD2 (5 bases). CDR3 length: 14 amino acids. Germline V gives CDR1 SGHRS, CDR2 YFSETQ. V was cut by 3 bases and J by 5 bases, with 14 bases left in between. CDR3 sequence (DNA): TGCGCCAGCAGCTGGGCTGAGCGGAGGGAGACCCAGTACTTC. Protein product: CASSWAERRETQYF.

V is TRBV5-8 and J is TRBJ1-4; D unresolved. Trimming shortened V by 2 bases and J by 8 bases, and 7 bases separated the two germline ends. The CDR3 contains 12 residues. The germline V gene has CDR1 SGHTS and CDR2 YDEGEE. CDR3 in amino acids: CASSFGREKLFF. CDR3 nucleotides: TGTGCCAGCAGCTTCGGGCGGGAAAAACTGTTTTTT.

The J gene is TRBJ2-2, the V gene TRBV9; 8 bases are shared with TRBD2. Germline lookup yields CDR1 SGDLS and CDR2 YYNGEE. J lost 3 bases, V lost 4 bases, and 5 bases had no gene match. The CDR3 loop spans 15 amino acids. CDR3 sequence: CASSQEREYTGELFF. DNA for the CDR3: TGTGCCAGCAGCCAGGAGCGGGAGTACACCGGGGAGCTGTTTTTT. Full variable domain (outside the CDR3, taken from reference TRBV9 and TRBJ2-2): DSGVTQTPKHLITATGQRVTLRCSPRSGDLSVYWYQQSLDQGLQFLIQYYNGEERAKGNILERFSAQQFPDLHSELNLSSLELGDSALYFCASSQEREYTGELFFGEGSRLTVL.

The chain carries TRBV2 and TRBJ2-5, with a tentative D call TRBD1 (6 bases). This CDR3 contains 14 residues. From germline, CDR1 is SNHLY and CDR2 FYNNEI. Deletions cut 10 bases from V and 0 bases from J, with 15 bases between. The CDR3, as DNA: TGTGCCATAACAGGGCGCGACTACCAAGAGACCCAGTACTTC. This gives the protein CAITGRDYQETQYF.

The genes are TRBV3-1 (or the pseudogene TRBV3-2) and TRBJ2-1; 7 bases are shared with TRBD2. This CDR3 has 13 residues. Germline trimming cut 9 bases from V and 5 bases from J; bases unmatched to any gene: 7. The germline V gene encodes CDR1 LGHDT and CDR2 YNNKEL (reference sequence). The CDR3 sequence: CASSRTSNNEQFF. The CDR3 DNA sequence: TGTGCCAGTTCAAGGACTAGTAACAATGAGCAGTTCTTC.

The chain uses TRBV18 and TRBJ2-2; 13 bases map to TRBD2. There are 16 residues in the CDR3. V was pared by 3 bases and J by 5 bases, with 3 bases of the junction left unmatched. CDR1 KGHSH and CDR2 LQKENI come from the germline V gene. CDR3 sequence (DNA): TGTGCCAGCTCACCGGGACTAGCGGGATATACCGGGGAGCTGTTTTTT. Its protein is CASSPGLAGYTGELFF.

This chain connects TRBV4-2 to TRBJ2-7; D is unclear. The length of the CDR3 is 15 residues. The ends were cut back, 3 bases at V and 3 bases at J, with 15 bases in the middle. Germline CDR1 and CDR2: LGHNA and YNFKEQ. The CDR3 region is CASSHTIDRDYEQYF. In DNA, the CDR3 is TGTGCCAGCAGCCATACAATCGACCGCGACTACGAGCAGTACTTC.

V gene TRBV5-1 combines with J gene TRBJ1-6; D might be TRBD1 (6 bases). The germline V gene encodes CDR1 SGHRS and CDR2 YFSETQ. This CDR3 is built from 17 residues. Trimming left V 3 bases short and J 10 bases short, with 23 bases between. The CDR3 nucleotides are TGCGCCAGCAGCTACGAGGGCTCCGGGACATTAACCTCACCCCTCCACTTT. Translated: CASSYEGSGTLTSPLHF.

The V call is TRBV3-1 (or the pseudogene TRBV3-2), the J call TRBJ2-1; D unclear. The CDR3 extends over 14 amino acids. Germline loops: CDR1 LGHDT, CDR2 YNNKEL (reference sequence). The V end was cut by 4 bases, the J end by 4 bases, with 11 bases between. This CDR3 is CASSPENGYNEQFF. In nucleotides, the CDR3 is TGTGCCAGCAGCCCAGAGAACGGGTACAATGAGCAGTTCTTC.

This clone was detected once. CDR3 nucleotides: TGTGCCAGCAGTCTTCGGGAGTCTGCAACTAATGAAAAACTGTTTTTT. This gives the protein CASSLRESATNEKLFF. The chain joins TRBV2 to TRBJ1-4; D gene unclear. This CDR3 contains 16 residues. Trimming removed 5 bases at V and 0 bases at J, with 13 bases between. Germline values: CDR1 SNHLY, CDR2 FYNNEI.

The V call is TRBV5-6, the J call TRBJ1-2; 7 nucleotides line up with TRBD1. There are 15 residues in the CDR3. Germline V lookup: CDR1 SGHDT, CDR2 YYEEEE. The ends lost 3 bases at V and 4 bases at J; junction bases unmatched: 9. In nucleotides, the CDR3 is TGTGCCAGCAGCTCACCACAGGGGCTGAGCTATGGCTACACCTTC. Amino acid sequence: CASSSPQGLSYGYTF.

The V call is TRBV9, the J call TRBJ1-6; 8 positions match TRBD1. The CDR3 runs to 17 residues. V gave up 0 bases and J gave up 6 bases; unmatched junction bases: 8. CDR1 is SGDLS, CDR2 YYNGEE, per germline. CDR3 amino acids: CASSVAGQGVTNSPLHF. The CDR3 coding sequence is TGTGCCAGCAGCGTAGCCGGACAGGGTGTTACTAATTCACCCCTCCACTTT.

This sequence joins TRBV12-3 or TRBV12-4 and TRBJ2-1; D not resolved. The CDR3 is 11 amino acids. The V gene lost 7 bases and the J gene lost 8 bases, with 9 bases spanning the gap. The CDR3 reads CASTSLDEQFF. The CDR3 coding sequence is TGTGCCAGCACCTCCTTAGATGAGCAGTTCTTC.

This clone was recorded only once. The CDR3 sequence: CASSSPASGDPYEQYF. In DNA form, the CDR3 reads TGTGCCAGCAGTTCCCCCGCTAGCGGGGACCCCTACGAGCAGTACTTC. The chain carries TRBV28 and TRBJ2-7; 9 nucleotides match TRBD2. The germline gives CDR1 MDHEN, CDR2 SYDVKM. This CDR3 is 16 amino acids long. J gave up 2 bases and V 4 bases, and 9 bases lay outside the gene matches.

The V and J genes are TRBV7-9 and TRBJ1-1; D ambiguous. The CDR3 is made up of 12 amino acids. V lost 1 base to trimming and J lost 6 bases, with 6 bases between them. Germline-derived CDR1 and CDR2 are SEHNR and FQNEAQ (reference sequence). CDR3 loop: CASSLGMAEAFF. The CDR3 DNA sequence: TGTGCCAGCAGCTTAGGAATGGCTGAAGCTTTCTTT.

The chain couples TRBV7-8 to TRBJ1-1; weak D call: TRBD1 (5 bases). Trimming left V 7 bases short and J 1 base short, with 16 bases between. The germline V gene encodes CDR1 SGHVS and CDR2 FQNEAQ. The CDR3 consists of 15 residues. In nucleotides, the CDR3 is TGTGCCAGCATCCATCGCGCAGGGACGAACACTGAAGCTTTCTTT. Protein sequence: CASIHRAGTNTEAFF. Looking up the rest from reference TRBV7-8 and TRBJ1-1 gives the full variable domain: GAGVSQSPRYKVAKRGQDVALRCDPISGHVSLFWYQQALGQGPEFLTYFQNEAQLDKSGLPSDRFFAERPEGSVSTLKIQRTQQEDSAVYLCASIHRAGTNTEAFFGQGTRLTVV.

This clone showed up just a few times. V gene TRBV29-1 combines with J gene TRBJ1-1; 8 bases fit TRBD1. V dropped 7 bases and J dropped 3; count of bases not matched to a gene: 13. Germline V gives CDR1 SQVTM, CDR2 ANQGSEA. This CDR3 is built from 15 residues. Here the CDR3 reads CSALQGAAFDTEAFF. CDR3 DNA: TGCAGCGCATTGCAGGGGGCGGCGTTTGACACTGAAGCTTTCTTT.

The chain joins TRBV14 to TRBJ1-4; 7 nucleotides align to TRBD1. This CDR3 is built from 14 residues. Germline CDR1 and CDR2: SGHDN and FVKESK. The junction had 3 bases not matched to a gene; V was cut back by 4 bases and J by 4 bases. The CDR3 region has the DNA TGTGCCAGCAGCCGGGACAGCTTTAATGAAAAACTGTTTTTT. Residues: CASSRDSFNEKLFF.